This entry features one T cell receptor (beta chain) sequence. Its target is not known. This sample stems from a study of spatial heterogeneity in lung cancer. Noted time point: blood at routine non-recurrence follow-up after resection. Sequencing of whole RNA from tumor, nontumor lung or frozen PBMC involved no sorting. Via MiXCR, TCRdb re-called the 5' RACE reads, giving one row per CDR3 protein. This sample has about 43,000 distinct CDR3 sequences; more than 20% occur once, and the top ten carry more than 7%. The study, taken as a whole, reports: Compared with follow-up, resection was when ubiquitous expanded tumor TCRs appeared in blood more.

The ends were cut back, 5 bases at V and 0 bases at J, with 16 bases in the middle. The CDR3 length is 16 residues. The rearrangement uses TRBV12-3 or TRBV12-4 and TRBJ1-2; D might be TRBD1 (6 bases). The clonotype was recovered from a female donor with early-stage non-small cell lung cancer. The material was PBMCs, obtained at follow-up. For the CDR3, the DNA is TGTGCCAGCAGTCCGGTGGGGGCCATAGCTAACTATGGCTACACCTTC. This sequence encodes CASSPVGAIANYGYTF.